These T cell receptor beta chains were read from a single sample in a study of shared clonotypes between healthy human individuals. The assay was immunoSEQ multiplex PCR, and TCRdb's table has in-frame clones only and misses some. The profile covers 2.3 million or so clones, with approximately 95% appearing a single time and 0.35% to 0.45% taken by the ten largest. What was sequenced was naive CD4+ T cells from PBMCs. The origin of the receptors is a man aged 18 to 30 in good health. Some clones in this sample may be carry-over from other donors' samples. The CDR3 runs from the conserved cysteine through the conserved F or W. The D gene is left open where the match is weak. The listing skips clone size in some rows; elsewhere it reads once, few, many or a size class.

V: TRBV2
D: NA
size: NA
J: TRBJ2-5
DNA: TGTGCCAGCAGGATTGAAGAGACCCAGTACTTC
CDR3: CASRIEETQYF

V: TRBV6-1
D: NA
size: NA
J: TRBJ1-2
DNA: TGTGCCAGCAGTGAAAGGGCAGGGCGTGCTGGCTACACCTTC
CDR3: CASSERAGRAGYTF

V: TRBV2
D: NA
size: NA
J: TRBJ2-2
DNA: TGTGCCAGCAGTCAATATGACAGGACCGGGGAGCTGTTTTTT
CDR3: CASSQYDRTGELFF

V: TRBV28
D: TRBD1
size: NA
J: TRBJ2-5
DNA: TGTGCCAGCAGTTCTAATCCCATTTTCCCGCCCAGACAGGGGGAAGAAGAGACCCAGTACTTC
CDR3: CASSSNPIFPPRQGEEETQYF

V: TRBV27
D: NA
size: NA
J: TRBJ1-2
DNA: TGTGCCAGCAGTCCCCTGGACCCAAGGGGCTACACCTTC
CDR3: CASSPLDPRGYTF

V: TRBV11-1
D: NA
size: NA
J: TRBJ2-1
DNA: TGTGCCAGCAGCTTATGGAATGAGCAGTTCTTC
CDR3: CASSLWNEQFF

V: TRBV11-3
D: TRBD2
size: NA
J: TRBJ2-1
DNA: TGTGCCAGCAGCACCTCGGGAGGACACAATGAGCAGTTCTTC
CDR3: CASSTSGGHNEQFF

V: TRBV6-5
D: NA
size: NA
J: TRBJ1-1
DNA: TGTGCCAGCAGTTACTCGGTCCAACAGTTGAACACTGAAGCTTTCTTT
CDR3: CASSYSVQQLNTEAFF

V: TRBV7-8
D: NA
size: NA
J: TRBJ1-1
DNA: TGTGCCAGCAGCTCGGACGGGGGCATTGAAGCTTTCTTT
CDR3: CASSSDGGIEAFF

V: TRBV18
D: NA
size: few
J: TRBJ1-5
DNA: TGTGCCAGCTCACCAGATGAGAATCAGCCCCAGCATTTT
CDR3: CASSPDENQPQHF

V: TRBV6-5
D: NA
size: NA
J: TRBJ1-2
DNA: TGTGCCAGCAGTTACGGCTACGGGATTGGCTACACCTTC
CDR3: CASSYGYGIGYTF

V: TRBV30
D: TRBD1
size: NA
J: TRBJ1-2
DNA: TGTGCCTGGAGTCCACCGGGACAGGGTAACTATGGCTACACCTTC
CDR3: CAWSPPGQGNYGYTF

V: TRBV27
D: NA
size: once
J: TRBJ1-2
DNA: TGTGCCAGCAGCCGCGGACAGCTCTATGGCTACACCTTC
CDR3: CASSRGQLYGYTF

V: TRBV2
D: NA
size: NA
J: TRBJ1-1
DNA: TGTGCCAGCAGGGACCGTTGGGTTGAAGGGGACACTGAAGCTTTCTTT
CDR3: CASRDRWVEGDTEAFF

V: TRBV5-1
D: NA
size: once
J: TRBJ2-3
DNA: TGCGCCAGCAGCCCGAGGGGGGATCGAGATACGCAGTATTTT
CDR3: CASSPRGDRDTQYF

V: TRBV9
D: NA
size: NA
J: TRBJ2-1
DNA: TGTGCCAGCAGCGTAGGAAGCGATGAGCAGTTCTTC
CDR3: CASSVGSDEQFF

V: TRBV18
D: NA
size: NA
J: TRBJ2-3
DNA: TGTGCCAGCTCACCCTCAGGGATCACAGATACGCAGTATTTT
CDR3: CASSPSGITDTQYF

V: TRBV9
D: TRBD2
size: NA
J: TRBJ2-1
DNA: TGTGCCAGCAGCGTAAGCGGGGGCTCCTACAATGAGCAGTTCTTC
CDR3: CASSVSGGSYNEQFF

V: TRBV25-1
D: TRBD1
size: NA
J: TRBJ2-2
DNA: TGTGCCAGCAGTGAACACAGGGGGCGAGGTACCGGGGAGCTGTTTTTT
CDR3: CASSEHRGRGTGELFF

V: TRBV7-2
D: NA
size: NA
J: TRBJ2-1
DNA: TGTGCCAGCAGCTCAACCGGGACCCTCAATGAGCAGTTCTTC
CDR3: CASSSTGTLNEQFF

V: TRBV6-5
D: NA
size: NA
J: TRBJ2-5
DNA: TGTGCCAGCAGTTACTCGATTTCGATAGCCCAAGAGACCCAGTACTTC
CDR3: CASSYSISIAQETQYF

V: TRBV6-1
D: TRBD2
size: once
J: TRBJ2-3
DNA: TGTGCCAGCAGTGACGGACTAGCGGGAGGTGGAGATACGCAGTATTTT
CDR3: CASSDGLAGGGDTQYF

V: TRBV7-2
D: NA
size: NA
J: TRBJ1-1
DNA: TGTGCCAGCAGCATAGGGTTGAACACTGAAGCTTTCTTT
CDR3: CASSIGLNTEAFF

V: TRBV9
D: TRBD2
size: NA
J: TRBJ2-7
DNA: TGTGCCAGCAGCCTAGGGACTAGCGGGACCTACGAGCAGTACTTC
CDR3: CASSLGTSGTYEQYF

V: TRBV29-1
D: TRBD1
size: NA
J: TRBJ2-7
DNA: TGCAGCGTTGGACAGGGGGCCTACGAGCAGTACTTC
CDR3: CSVGQGAYEQYF

V: TRBV30
D: NA
size: once
J: TRBJ2-7
DNA: TGTGCCTGGAGTGTATATGCCTACGAGCAGTACTTC
CDR3: CAWSVYAYEQYF

V: TRBV7-8
D: NA
size: NA
J: TRBJ2-2
DNA: TGTGCCAGCAGCCAAGAGGTGGAGCTGTTTTTT
CDR3: CASSQEVELFF

V: TRBV6-1
D: NA
size: NA
J: TRBJ1-1
DNA: TGTGCCAGCCCCCCGCCCAGGTCGAGGAACACTGAAGCTTTCTTT
CDR3: CASPPPRSRNTEAFF

V: TRBV11-1
D: NA
size: NA
J: TRBJ1-1
DNA: TGTGCCAGCAGCTTTATGAACACTGAAGCTTTCTTT
CDR3: CASSFMNTEAFF

V: TRBV7-9
D: TRBD1
size: NA
J: TRBJ1-1
DNA: TGTGCCAGCAGCTTAGAGCGAACAGGGGCCACTGAAGCTTTCTTT
CDR3: CASSLERTGATEAFF

V: TRBV7-2
D: TRBD1
size: NA
J: TRBJ1-2
DNA: TGTGCCAGCAGCCTGACAGGGGTATCTGGCTACACCTTC
CDR3: CASSLTGVSGYTF

V: TRBV6-5
D: NA
size: NA
J: TRBJ2-7
DNA: TGTGCCAGCAGTTACTCGAGTACCTCCTACGAGCAGTACTTC
CDR3: CASSYSSTSYEQYF

V: TRBV6-1
D: NA
size: once
J: TRBJ2-3
DNA: TGTGCCAGCAGTGAAGCTTTGGCTGATACGCAGTATTTT
CDR3: CASSEALADTQYF

V: TRBV9
D: TRBD2
size: NA
J: TRBJ2-3
DNA: TGTGCCAGCAGCGTAGTTGCGGGAGGGCCATTAGATACGCAGTATTTT
CDR3: CASSVVAGGPLDTQYF

V: TRBV18
D: TRBD2
size: once
J: TRBJ2-7
DNA: TGTGCCAGCTCACTAAATCAGGGACTAGCGGGCGGCCCCTACGAGCAGTACTTC
CDR3: CASSLNQGLAGGPYEQYF

V: TRBV19
D: NA
size: NA
J: TRBJ2-5
DNA: TGTGCCAGTAGTATGACCTCGGCTGCCTGGGAGACCCAGTACTTC
CDR3: CASSMTSAAWETQYF

V: TRBV7-9
D: NA
size: NA
J: TRBJ2-7
DNA: TGTGCCAGCAGCTACCGGGACACGGTTAGCGAGCAGTACTTC
CDR3: CASSYRDTVSEQYF

V: TRBV18
D: NA
size: NA
J: TRBJ2-7
DNA: TGTGCCAGCTCACCAATCAGGGGAATCGACGAGCAGTACTTC
CDR3: CASSPIRGIDEQYF